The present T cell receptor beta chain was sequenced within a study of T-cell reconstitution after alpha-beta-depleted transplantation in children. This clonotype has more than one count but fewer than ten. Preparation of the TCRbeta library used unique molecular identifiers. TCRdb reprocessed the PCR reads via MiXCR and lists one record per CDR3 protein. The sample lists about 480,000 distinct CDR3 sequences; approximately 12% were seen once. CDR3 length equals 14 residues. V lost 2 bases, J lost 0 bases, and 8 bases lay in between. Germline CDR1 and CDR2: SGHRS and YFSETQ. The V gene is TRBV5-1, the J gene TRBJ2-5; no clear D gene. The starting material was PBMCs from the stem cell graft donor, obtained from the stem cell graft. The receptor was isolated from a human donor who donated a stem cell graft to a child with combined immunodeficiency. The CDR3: CASSFSTDQETQYF. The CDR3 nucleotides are TGCGCCAGCAGCTTTAGCACAGACCAAGAGACCCAGTACTTC.